The clone carrying this TCR beta chain was observed many times. The target antigen is unknown. Uncontrolled infection, other autoimmune disease, pregnancy or lactation led to exclusion. Diagnostic decisions used clinical symptoms, serum thyroxine and TRAb, thyroid ultrasound and orbital computed tomography. TCR beta CDR3 regions were amplified from RNA. The study used the HTBI primer set for a first-round RT-PCR of the TCR CDR3. TCRdb called the multiplex PCR reads again in MiXCR, with one record for every CDR3 protein. Altogether about 760,000 distinct CDR3 sequences are present, just over 35% being singletons, with the ten largest covering around 29%. The data originate from a study of T cells in Graves' hyperthyroidism and ophthalmopathy. At the level of the study: Peripheral blood was drawn at first diagnosis, prior to all treatment.

The study, taken as a whole, reports: Ophthalmopathy was identified by the model a median approximately six months ahead of onset.

The CDR3 runs to 16 residues. Trimming cost V 0 bases and J 5 bases, with 19 bases left between them. CDR1 is DFQATT, CDR2 SNEGSKA, per germline (reference sequence). The sequencing sample was made of blood. The chain has TRBV20-1 and TRBJ2-5, with D perhaps being TRBD1 or TRBD2 (5 bases each). This TCR was sampled from a woman between 35 and 50 years old with Graves' hyperthyroidism. The CDR3, as DNA: TGCAGTGCTAGAGAGGGCCCAGGGACGGGAACGGAGACCCAGTACTTC. Translated: CSAREGPGTGTETQYF.